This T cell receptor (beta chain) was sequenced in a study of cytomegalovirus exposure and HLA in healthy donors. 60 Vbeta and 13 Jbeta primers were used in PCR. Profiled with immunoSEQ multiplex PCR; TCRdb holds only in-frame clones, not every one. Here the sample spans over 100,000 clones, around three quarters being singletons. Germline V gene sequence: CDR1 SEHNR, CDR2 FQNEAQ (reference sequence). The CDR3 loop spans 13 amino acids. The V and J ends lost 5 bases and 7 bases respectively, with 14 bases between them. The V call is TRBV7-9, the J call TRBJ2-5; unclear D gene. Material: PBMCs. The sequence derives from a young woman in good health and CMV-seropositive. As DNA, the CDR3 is TGTGCCAGCAGCCCCGACCCCTCAGGGACCCAGTACTTC. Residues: CASSPDPSGTQYF.